Each of the 14 T cell receptor beta chains below was sequenced from the same sample in a study of tumor-infiltrating lymphocytes in primary liver carcinoma. From about 19-30 mg of unsorted bulk tissue, DNA and RNA were co-extracted together. From around 500 ng of total RNA, TCR beta-specific cDNA was reverse-transcribed using a constant-region primer. Three-round nested multiplex PCR performed with slightly modified ARM-PCR produced the TCR beta libraries. In the first two PCR rounds, TRBV1-TRBV30 forward primers were paired with a C-beta reverse primer, and each round lasted approximately 10 cycles. TCRdb reprocessed the multiplex PCR reads with MiXCR, giving one entry per CDR3 protein. The profile covers fewer than 50,000 distinct CDR3 sequences, with approximately 82% appearing a single time and more than 35% taken by the ten largest. The sample consisted of tumor-adjacent normal liver tissue. The receptor source for this set is a woman in her twenties or thirties with primary liver carcinoma and hepatitis B virus infection.

Comment on this clonotype: A junction boundary mismatches the germline segment, possibly from a read error. This chain joins TRBV29-1 and TRBJ1-2, with a possible D match to TRBD1 (6 bases). Germline-derived CDR1 and CDR2 are SQVTM and ANQGSEA. This CDR3 comprises 14 residues. CDR3 bases: TGTAGAGTTGTTAGGACAGTGAACTTGGGTGGCTACACCTTC. This codes for CRVVRTVNLGGYTF.

The rearrangement links TRBV12-5 to TRBJ2-7; D is perhaps TRBD1 (6 bases). The germline V and J ends were trimmed by 2 bases and 3 bases, with 14 bases remaining between them. Germline lookup yields CDR1 LGHNT and CDR2 FRNRAP. This CDR3 is 15 amino acids long. CDR3: CASGLYGGALYEQYF. In DNA form, the CDR3 reads TGTGCTAGTGGTTTGTATGGGGGCGCCCTCTACGAGCAGTACTTC.

The chain carries TRBV11-2 and TRBJ2-7; the D gene is possibly TRBD2 (6 bases). Germline CDR1 and CDR2: SGHAT and FQNNGV. The CDR3 loop spans 14 amino acids. V dropped 8 bases and J dropped 7 bases, with 21 bases sitting between them. DNA for the CDR3: TGTGCCAGCGGCCTACGGGGCGGGGTTTATGAGCAGTACTTC. Its translation is CASGLRGGVYEQYF.

This clonotype was seen a single time. At one end the junction does not follow the germline gene, possibly because of a read error. J is TRBJ2-1 and V is TRBV12-3 or TRBV12-4, with a possible D match to TRBD1 (6 bases). The CDR3 loop spans 13 amino acids. CDR3 region: CASSLAGVIEQFF. The CDR3 coding sequence is TGCGCCAGCAGTTTGGCAGGGGTCATTGAGCAGTTCTTC.

On this clonotype: Its ends do not fully match the called genes, so a read error is possible. The chain links TRBV12-3 or TRBV12-4 to TRBJ2-2, with D maybe TRBD2 (5 bases). This CDR3 contains 11 residues. The CDR3 DNA reads as TGTGCCAGCTGTTCAGCTGGGGAGCTGTTATTT. The encoded protein is CASCSAGELLF.

This clonotype was seen a single time. At one end the junction does not follow the germline gene, possibly because of a read error. The genes are TRBV7-9 and TRBJ2-5; D possibly corresponds to TRBD2 (5 bases). The CDR3 totals 11 residues. CDR1 is SEHNR, CDR2 FQNEAQ, per germline (reference sequence). CDR3 sequence reads: CAGRFRETQCF. The CDR3 nucleotides read TGTGCCGGCAGATTTAGGGAGACCCAGTGCTTC.

The rearrangement joins TRBV6-6 to TRBJ1-1, with a weak D call TRBD1 (6 bases). V was trimmed by 8 bases and J by 10 bases, leaving 17 bases between them. CDR3 size: 12 residues. CDR1 is MNHNY and CDR2 is SVGAGI in the germline V gene (reference sequence). The CDR3 here is CASGPPAQGAFF. CDR3 DNA: TGTGCCAGCGGCCCGCCGGCACAGGGAGCTTTCTTT.

As to this clonotype: Its ends do not fully match the called genes, so a read error is possible. This chain joins TRBV6-5 and TRBJ2-1; D may be TRBD2 (6 bases). This CDR3 spans 14 amino acids. Germline-derived CDR1 and CDR2 are MNHEY and SVGAGI. The CDR3 coding sequence is TGTGCCAGCAGCCCGGGACTGACCGTCAATGAGGAGTTCTTC. It specifies CASSPGLTVNEEFF.

In regard to this clonotype: A read error may produce the germline difference seen at one junction end. The chain uses TRBV4-3 and TRBJ2-7; 7 bases align to TRBD1. The CDR3 runs 15 residues. CDR1 and CDR2 (germline): LGHNA, YSLEER. The CDR3 protein is CASSQLLGTEYEQYF. The CDR3 nucleotides read TGCGCCAGCAGCCAGCTCCTTGGGACAGAGTACGAACAGTACTTC.

As regards this clonotype: At one boundary the junction diverges from the germline segment, which might be a read error. The chain recombines TRBV29-1 with TRBJ2-7; tentatively, D is TRBD1 (6 bases). The CDR3 runs to 13 residues. Per germline, CDR1 SQVTM and CDR2 ANQGSEA. CDR3 nucleotides: TGCAGTGTTGCAGGGGCTCTTCCTAACGATCTGTACTTC. Translated, it gives CSVAGALPNDLYF.

V and J are TRBV6-5 and TRBJ2-7; D perhaps matches TRBD1 (6 bases). V shed 10 bases and J shed 0 bases, with 16 bases lying between them. This CDR3 is built from 14 residues. Germline CDR1 and CDR2: MNHEY and SVGAGI. The DNA for the CDR3 is TGTGCCAATTACAAGGACAGCAGCTCCTACGAGCAGTACTTC. Encoded protein: CANYKDSSSYEQYF.

The chain employs TRBV11-2 and TRBJ2-1; D is undetermined. The CDR3 runs 10 residues. The germline gives CDR1 SGHAT, CDR2 FQNNGV. The V end was cut by 8 bases, the J end by 10 bases, with 9 bases between. CDR3 residues: CASAPLEQFF. CDR3 DNA: TGTGCCAGCGCCCCCCTCGAGCAGTTCTTC.

Points on this clonotype: Mismatch with germline at one junction end may stem from a read error. V is TRBV4-2 and J is TRBJ2-7, with TRBD2 matching over 8 bases. Germline-derived CDR1 and CDR2 are LGHNA and YNFKEQ. The CDR3 has 16 amino acids. CDR3 sequence: CGSSQDRTGGPEEQYF. The CDR3 nucleotides are TGTGGCAGCAGCCAAGATCGGACGGGAGGGCCGGAGGAACAGTACTTC.

Details on this clonotype: The conserved phenylalanine or tryptophan is not found at the CDR3 terminus, so this likely reflects a read error. CDR3 nucleotides: TGCGCCAGCACACCCAGGGGGGGGAAACTCACAGATACGCAGTATTTG. Translated, it gives CASTPRGGKLTDTQYL. V and J are TRBV7-9 and TRBJ2-3; D assignment may be TRBD1 or TRBD2 (7 bases each). This CDR3 spans 16 amino acids. Germline CDR1 reads SEHNR; CDR2 reads FQNEAQ (reference sequence).